This T cell receptor (beta chain) was obtained from a study of long-term antiretroviral therapy in people with HIV. Points from the study as a whole: Compared with controls, HIV repertoires showed narrower CDR3 length ranges.

This clone showed up just once. What it recognizes is unknown. Researchers report immunoSEQ v3.0 was run at survey level. Data came from immunoSEQ multiplex PCR; TCRdb stores just in-frame clones and leaves some out. This table has around 37,000 clones, about 82% appearing once. Losses at the gene ends were 6 bases for V and 7 bases for J; bases not matched to a gene: 9. The CDR3 consists of 16 residues. Germline V lookup: CDR1 ENHRY, CDR2 SYGVKD. The TCR comes from a man between 18 and 29 years old with HIV. The chain links TRBV10-3 to TRBJ2-2, with 12 bases that match TRBD1. The sample in question was unsorted PBMCs, obtained approximately 3.3 years after starting antiretroviral therapy. The CDR3 region is CAISPPGTGGLGELFF. As DNA, the CDR3 is TGTGCCATCAGCCCTCCCGGGACAGGGGGCCTCGGGGAGCTGTTTTTT.